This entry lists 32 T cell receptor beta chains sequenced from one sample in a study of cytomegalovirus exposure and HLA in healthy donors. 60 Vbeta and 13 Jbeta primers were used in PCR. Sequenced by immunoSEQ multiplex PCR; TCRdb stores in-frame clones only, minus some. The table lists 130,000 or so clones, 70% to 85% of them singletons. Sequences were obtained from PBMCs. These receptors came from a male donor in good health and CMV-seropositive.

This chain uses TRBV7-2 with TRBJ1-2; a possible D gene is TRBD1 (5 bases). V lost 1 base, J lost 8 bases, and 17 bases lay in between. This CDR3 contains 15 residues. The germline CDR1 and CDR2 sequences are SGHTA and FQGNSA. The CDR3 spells CASSLDMRQGRGYTF. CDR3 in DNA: TGTGCCAGCAGCTTAGACATGCGGCAGGGAAGGGGCTACACCTTC.

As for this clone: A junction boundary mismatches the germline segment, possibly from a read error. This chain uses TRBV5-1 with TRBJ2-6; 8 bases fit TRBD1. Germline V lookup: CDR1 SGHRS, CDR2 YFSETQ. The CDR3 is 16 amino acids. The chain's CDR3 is CASSWGQDSGANGLTF. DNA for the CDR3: TGCGCCAGCAGCTGGGGACAGGATTCTGGGGCCAACGGCCTGACTTTC.

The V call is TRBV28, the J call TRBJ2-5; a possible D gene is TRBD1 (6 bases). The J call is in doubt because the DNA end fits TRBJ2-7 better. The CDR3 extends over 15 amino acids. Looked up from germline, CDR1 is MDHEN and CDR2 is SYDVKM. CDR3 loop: CASSPADRSSYEQYF. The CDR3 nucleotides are TGTGCCAGCAGTCCCGCCGACAGGAGCTCCTACGAGCAGTACTTC.

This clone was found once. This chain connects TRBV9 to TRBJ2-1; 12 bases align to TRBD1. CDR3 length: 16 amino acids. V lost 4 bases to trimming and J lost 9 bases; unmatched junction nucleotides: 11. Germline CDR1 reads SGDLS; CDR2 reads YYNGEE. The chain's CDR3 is CASSTAGTGGRGEQFF. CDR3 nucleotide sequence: TGTGCCAGCAGCACCGCCGGGACAGGGGGCAGGGGTGAGCAGTTCTTC.

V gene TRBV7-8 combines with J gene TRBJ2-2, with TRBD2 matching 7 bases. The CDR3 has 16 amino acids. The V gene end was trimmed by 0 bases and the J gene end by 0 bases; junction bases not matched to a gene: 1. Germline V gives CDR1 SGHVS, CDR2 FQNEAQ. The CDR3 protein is CASSLAAGANTGELFF. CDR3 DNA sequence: TGTGCCAGCAGCTTAGCTGCGGGGGCGAACACCGGGGAGCTGTTTTTT.

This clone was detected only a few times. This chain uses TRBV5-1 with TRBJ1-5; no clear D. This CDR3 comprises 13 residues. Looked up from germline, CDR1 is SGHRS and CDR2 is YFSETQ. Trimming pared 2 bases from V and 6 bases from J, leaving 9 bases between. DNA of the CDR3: TGCGCCAGCAGCTTAGAGGGCCTTCAGCCCCAGCATTTT. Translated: CASSLEGLQPQHF.

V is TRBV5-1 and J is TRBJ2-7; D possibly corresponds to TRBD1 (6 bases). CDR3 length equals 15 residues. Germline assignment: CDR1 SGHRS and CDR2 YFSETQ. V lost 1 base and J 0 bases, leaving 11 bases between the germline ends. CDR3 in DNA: TGCGCCAGCAGCTTGAATGACAGGCCCTCCTACGAGCAGTACTTC. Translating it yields CASSLNDRPSYEQYF.

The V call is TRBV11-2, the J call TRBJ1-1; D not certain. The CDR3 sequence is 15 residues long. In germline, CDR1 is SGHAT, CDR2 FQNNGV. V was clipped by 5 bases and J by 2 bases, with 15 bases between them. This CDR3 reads CASSPPGPLNTEAFF. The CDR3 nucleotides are TGTGCCAGCAGCCCCCCAGGTCCCTTAAACACTGAAGCTTTCTTT. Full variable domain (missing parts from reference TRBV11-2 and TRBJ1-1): EAGVAQSPRYKIIEKRQSVAFWCNPISGHATLYWYQQILGQGPKLLIQFQNNGVVDDSQLPKDRFSAERLKGVDSTLKIQPAKLEDSAVYLCASSPPGPLNTEAFFGQGTRLTVV.

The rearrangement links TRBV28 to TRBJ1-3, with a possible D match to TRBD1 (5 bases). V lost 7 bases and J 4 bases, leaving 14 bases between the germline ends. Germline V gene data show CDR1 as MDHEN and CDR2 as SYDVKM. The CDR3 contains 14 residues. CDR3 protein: CASNDRAGGNTIYF. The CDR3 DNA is TGTGCCAGCAACGACCGGGCAGGGGGAAACACCATATATTTT.

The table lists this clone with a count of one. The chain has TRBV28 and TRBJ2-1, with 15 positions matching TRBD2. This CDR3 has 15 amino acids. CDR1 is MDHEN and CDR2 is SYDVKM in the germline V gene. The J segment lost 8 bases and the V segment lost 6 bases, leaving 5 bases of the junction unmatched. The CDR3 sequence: CASREGLAGGYEQFF. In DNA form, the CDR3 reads TGTGCCAGCAGAGAAGGACTAGCGGGGGGGTATGAGCAGTTCTTC. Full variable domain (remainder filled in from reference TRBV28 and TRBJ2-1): DVKVTQSSRYLVKRTGEKVFLECVQDMDHENMFWYRQDPGLGLRLIYFSYDVKMKEKGDIPEGYSVSREKKERFSLILESASTNQTSMYLCASREGLAGGYEQFFGPGTRLTVL.

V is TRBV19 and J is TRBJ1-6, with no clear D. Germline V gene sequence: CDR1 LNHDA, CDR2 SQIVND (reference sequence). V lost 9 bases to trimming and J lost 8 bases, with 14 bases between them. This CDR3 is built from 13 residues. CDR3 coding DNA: TGTGCCAGCAAACCCCGTAGTGATTCACCCCTCCACTTT. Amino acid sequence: CASKPRSDSPLHF.

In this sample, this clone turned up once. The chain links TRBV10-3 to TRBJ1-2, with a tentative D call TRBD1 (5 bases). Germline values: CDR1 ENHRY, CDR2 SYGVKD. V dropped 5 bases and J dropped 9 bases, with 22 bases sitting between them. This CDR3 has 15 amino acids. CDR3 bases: TGTGCCATCAGTCACCCGACAGCGCCGGATAGGAGCTACACCTTC. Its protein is CAISHPTAPDRSYTF.

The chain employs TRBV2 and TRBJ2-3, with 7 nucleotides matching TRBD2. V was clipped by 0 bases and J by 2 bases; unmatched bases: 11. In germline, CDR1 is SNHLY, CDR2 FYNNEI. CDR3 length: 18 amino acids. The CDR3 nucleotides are TGTGCCAGCAGTGAAGCCCTGACTAGCTCAGACTCCACAGATACGCAGTATTTT. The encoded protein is CASSEALTSSDSTDTQYF.

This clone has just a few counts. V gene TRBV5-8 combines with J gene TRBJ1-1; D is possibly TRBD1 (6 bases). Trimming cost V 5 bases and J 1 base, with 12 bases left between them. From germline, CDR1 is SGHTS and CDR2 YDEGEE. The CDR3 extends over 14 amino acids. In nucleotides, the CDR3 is TGTGCCAGCAGTTTCGGACAGCCGAACACTGAAGCTTTCTTT. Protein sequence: CASSFGQPNTEAFF.

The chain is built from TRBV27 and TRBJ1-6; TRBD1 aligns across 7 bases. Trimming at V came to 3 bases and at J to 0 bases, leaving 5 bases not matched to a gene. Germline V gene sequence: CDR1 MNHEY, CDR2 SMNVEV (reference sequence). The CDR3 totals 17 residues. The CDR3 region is CASSFTGEDSYNSPLHF. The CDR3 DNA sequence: TGTGCCAGCAGTTTTACAGGGGAGGACTCCTATAATTCACCCCTCCACTTT.

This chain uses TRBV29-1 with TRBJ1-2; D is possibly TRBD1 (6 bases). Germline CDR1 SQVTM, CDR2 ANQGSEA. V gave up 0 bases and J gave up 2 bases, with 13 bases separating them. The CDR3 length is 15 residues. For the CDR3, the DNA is TGCAGCGTTGAAGATCGCGGGGGCGCAAACTATGGCTACACCTTC. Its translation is CSVEDRGGANYGYTF.

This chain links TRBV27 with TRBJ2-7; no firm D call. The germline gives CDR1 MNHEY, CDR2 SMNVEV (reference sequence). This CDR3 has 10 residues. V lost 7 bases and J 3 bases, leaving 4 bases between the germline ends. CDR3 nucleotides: TGTGCCAGCATATTCTACGAGCAGTACTTC. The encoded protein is CASIFYEQYF.

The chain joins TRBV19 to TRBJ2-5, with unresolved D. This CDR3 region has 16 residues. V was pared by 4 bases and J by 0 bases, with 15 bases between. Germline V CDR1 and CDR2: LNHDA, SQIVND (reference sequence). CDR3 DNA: TGTGCCAGTAGTACCGATCCCATTCAGGACCAAGAGACCCAGTACTTC. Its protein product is CASSTDPIQDQETQYF.

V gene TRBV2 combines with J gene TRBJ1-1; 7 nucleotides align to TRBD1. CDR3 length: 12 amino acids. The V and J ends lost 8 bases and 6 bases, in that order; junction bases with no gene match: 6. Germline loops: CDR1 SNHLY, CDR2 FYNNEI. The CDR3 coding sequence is TGTGCCAGCCGGACAGGCCCCTCTGAAGCTTTCTTT. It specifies CASRTGPSEAFF.

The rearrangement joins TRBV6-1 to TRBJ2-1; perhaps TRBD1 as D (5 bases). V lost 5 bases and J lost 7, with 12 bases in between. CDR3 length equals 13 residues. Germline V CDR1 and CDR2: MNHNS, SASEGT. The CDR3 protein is CASSRQPSNEQFF. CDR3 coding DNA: TGTGCCAGCAGTAGACAGCCTAGTAATGAGCAGTTCTTC.

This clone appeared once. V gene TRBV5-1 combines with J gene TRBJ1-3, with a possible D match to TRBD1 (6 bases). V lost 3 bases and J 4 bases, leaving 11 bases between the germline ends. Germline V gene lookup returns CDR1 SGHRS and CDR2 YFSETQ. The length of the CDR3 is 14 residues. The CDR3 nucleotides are TGCGCCAGCAGCTCTGGACAGCCAGGAAACACCATATATTTT. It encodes CASSSGQPGNTIYF.

This CDR3 reads CASSSGLAGGSSSTDTQYF. The CDR3 coding sequence is TGCGCCAGCAGCTCGGGACTAGCGGGGGGGTCATCTAGCACAGATACGCAGTATTTT. V and J are TRBV5-1 and TRBJ2-3; 16 positions agree with TRBD2. V shed 3 bases and J 0 bases; nucleotides not matched to a gene: 7. This CDR3 is 19 amino acids long. CDR1 SGHRS and CDR2 YFSETQ come from the germline V gene.

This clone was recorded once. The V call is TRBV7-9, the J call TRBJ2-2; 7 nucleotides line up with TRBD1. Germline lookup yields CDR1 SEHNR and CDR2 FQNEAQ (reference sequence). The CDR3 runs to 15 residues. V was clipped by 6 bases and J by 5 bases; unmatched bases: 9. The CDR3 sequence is CASSKGARSTGELFF. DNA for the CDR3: TGTGCCAGCAGTAAGGGGGCGCGTTCTACCGGGGAGCTGTTTTTT. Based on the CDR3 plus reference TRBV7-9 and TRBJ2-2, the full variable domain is DTGVSQNPRHKITKRGQNVTFRCDPISEHNRLYWYRQTLGQGPEFLTYFQNEAQLEKSRLLSDRFSAERPKGSFSTLEIQRTEQGDSAMYLCASSKGARSTGELFFGEGSRLTVL.

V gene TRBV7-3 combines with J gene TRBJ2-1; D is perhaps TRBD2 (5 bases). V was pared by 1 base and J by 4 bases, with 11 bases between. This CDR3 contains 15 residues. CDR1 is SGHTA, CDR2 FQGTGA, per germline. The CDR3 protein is CASSLNLAVYNEQFF. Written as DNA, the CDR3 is TGTGCCAGCAGCTTAAATCTAGCAGTATACAATGAGCAGTTCTTC.

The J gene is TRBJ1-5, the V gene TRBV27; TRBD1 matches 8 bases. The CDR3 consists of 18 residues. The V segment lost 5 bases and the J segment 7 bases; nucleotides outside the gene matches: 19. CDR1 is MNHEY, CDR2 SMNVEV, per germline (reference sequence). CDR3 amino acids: CASSPLWLDRVRSQPQHF. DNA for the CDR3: TGTGCCAGCAGTCCACTCTGGTTGGACAGGGTCAGGTCCCAGCCCCAGCATTTT.

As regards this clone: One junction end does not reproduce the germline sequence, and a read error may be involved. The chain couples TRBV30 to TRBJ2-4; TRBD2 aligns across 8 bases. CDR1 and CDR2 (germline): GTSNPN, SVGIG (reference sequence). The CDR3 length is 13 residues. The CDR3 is CAWSRSGENSQYF. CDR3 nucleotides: TGTGCCTGGAGCCGTAGCGGGGAAAACAGTCAGTACTTC.

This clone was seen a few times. The chain's CDR3 is CASSYLAGGPGELFF. The CDR3, as DNA: TGTGCCAGCAGTTACTTAGCGGGAGGGCCCGGGGAGCTGTTTTTT. The chain combines TRBV6-5 with TRBJ2-2; 11 nucleotides agree with TRBD2. The germline V gene encodes CDR1 MNHEY and CDR2 SVGAGI. The junction had 1 base not matched to a gene; V was cut back by 1 base and J by 6 bases. The CDR3 is 15 amino acids.

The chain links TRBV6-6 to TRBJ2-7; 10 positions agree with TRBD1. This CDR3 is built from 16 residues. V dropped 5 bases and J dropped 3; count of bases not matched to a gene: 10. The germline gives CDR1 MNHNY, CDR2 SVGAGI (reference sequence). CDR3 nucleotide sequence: TGTGCCAGCAGTACCGCCTTATGGACAGGGGGCTACGAGCAGTACTTC. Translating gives CASSTALWTGGYEQYF.

The CDR3 DNA reads TGTGCCAGCAGTTTATCTAGCGGGAGTACTTATGAGCAGTTCTTC. Amino acid sequence: CASSLSSGSTYEQFF. The rearrangement uses TRBV27 and TRBJ2-1; 9 bases are shared with TRBD2. This CDR3 is 15 amino acids long. After removal of 0 bases from V and 8 bases from J, the junction contained 5 bases not matched to a gene. CDR1 MNHEY and CDR2 SMNVEV come from the germline V gene (reference sequence).

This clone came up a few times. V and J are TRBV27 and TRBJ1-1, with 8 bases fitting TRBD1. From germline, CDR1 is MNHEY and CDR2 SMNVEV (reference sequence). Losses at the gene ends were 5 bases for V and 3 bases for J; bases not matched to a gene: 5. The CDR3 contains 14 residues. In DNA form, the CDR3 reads TGTGCCAGCAGTCTACGGACAGGGCACACTGAAGCTTTCTTT. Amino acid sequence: CASSLRTGHTEAFF.

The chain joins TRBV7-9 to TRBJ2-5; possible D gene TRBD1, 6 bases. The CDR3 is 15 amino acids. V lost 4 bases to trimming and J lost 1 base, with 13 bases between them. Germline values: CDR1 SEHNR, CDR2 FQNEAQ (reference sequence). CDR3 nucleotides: TGTGCCAGCAGCTCGTATGGACAGCCCCAAGAGACCCAGTACTTC. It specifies CASSSYGQPQETQYF. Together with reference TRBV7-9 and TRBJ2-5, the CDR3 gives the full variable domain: DTGVSQNPRHKITKRGQNVTFRCDPISEHNRLYWYRQTLGQGPEFLTYFQNEAQLEKSRLLSDRFSAERPKGSFSTLEIQRTEQGDSAMYLCASSSYGQPQETQYFGPGTRLLVL.

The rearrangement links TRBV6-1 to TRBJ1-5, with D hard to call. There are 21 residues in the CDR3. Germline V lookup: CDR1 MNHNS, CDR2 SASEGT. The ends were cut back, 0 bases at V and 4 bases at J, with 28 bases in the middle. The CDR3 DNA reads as TGTGCCAGCAGTGAAGCTCGAGTCGGTACCCCGGAAGGGAGATTTAATCAGCCCCAGCATTTT. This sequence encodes CASSEARVGTPEGRFNQPQHF.